This TCR beta chain was profiled in a study of cytomegalovirus exposure and HLA in healthy donors. Study conclusions and caveats: Some TCR beta chains (164 of them) were listed as cytomegalovirus-associated. The productive fraction for most TCR beta V segments was about 87% or about 30% in an earlier analysis.

A remark on this clone: What it binds is not known.

The PCR used 60 Vbeta and 13 Jbeta primers. In the original workflow: In a later analysis, some 11 million of about 80 million unique beta chains occurred in at least two donors. Profiling relied on immunoSEQ multiplex PCR, and the TCRdb table lists in-frame clones only, not all of them. Clonal size and the V and J genes are those of that table, whereas D and trimming came from the DNA. The sample consists of about 99,000 clones, approximately 73% of them appearing once. Sample: PBMCs. The receptor's source is a woman under 30 in good health and CMV-seropositive.

The CDR3 protein is CASTLKAGNTIYF. Here the CDR3 DNA reads TGTGCCAGCACCCTTAAAGCCGGAAACACCATATATTTT. The chain combines TRBV7-2 with TRBJ1-3; unclear D gene. V lost 7 bases and J 4 bases, leaving 11 bases between the germline ends. The CDR3 length is 13 residues. The germline gives CDR1 SGHTA, CDR2 FQGNSA.